This TCR beta chain comes out of a study of CD8 T cells in Susac syndrome. Random-hexamer reverse transcription was applied to about 0.45 to 1 ug RNA. TCRdb redid the calling of the immunoSEQ multiplex PCR reads with MiXCR, one entry per CDR3 protein. The sample shows under 200,000 distinct CDR3 sequences, roughly 95% of them seen only once. The clonotype was recovered from a human donor with Susac syndrome. The sequenced material came from CD4+ T cells from PBMCs.

As DNA, the CDR3 is TGCGCCAGCAGCTTGGGAGACACAGGTAGCACAGATACGCAGTATTTT. Its translation is CASSLGDTGSTDTQYF. This chain joins TRBV5-1 and TRBJ2-3; D is perhaps TRBD1 (5 bases). The germline V and J ends were trimmed by 0 bases and 0 bases, with 11 bases remaining between them. The germline V gene has CDR1 SGHRS and CDR2 YFSETQ. The CDR3 covers 16 residues.